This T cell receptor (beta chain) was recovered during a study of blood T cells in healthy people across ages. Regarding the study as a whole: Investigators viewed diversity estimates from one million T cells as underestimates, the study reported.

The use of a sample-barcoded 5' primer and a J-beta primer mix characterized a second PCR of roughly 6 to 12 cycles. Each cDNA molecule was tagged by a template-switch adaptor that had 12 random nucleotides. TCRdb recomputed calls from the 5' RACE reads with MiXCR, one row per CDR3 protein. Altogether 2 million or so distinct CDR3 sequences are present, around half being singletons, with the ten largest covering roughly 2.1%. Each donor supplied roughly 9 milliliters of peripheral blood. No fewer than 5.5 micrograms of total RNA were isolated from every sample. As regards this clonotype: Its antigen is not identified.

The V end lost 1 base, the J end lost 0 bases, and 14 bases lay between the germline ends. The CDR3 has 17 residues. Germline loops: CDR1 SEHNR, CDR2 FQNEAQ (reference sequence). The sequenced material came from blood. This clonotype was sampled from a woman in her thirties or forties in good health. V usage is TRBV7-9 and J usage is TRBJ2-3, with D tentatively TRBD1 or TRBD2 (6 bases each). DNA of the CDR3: TGTGCCAGCAGCTTAGGGCCGGGGGCCATCAGCACAGATACGCAGTATTTT. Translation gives CASSLGPGAISTDTQYF.